This TCR beta chain emerged from a study of T cell responses to AZD1222 COVID-19 vaccine. Study-wide points: Donors were largely white British and mainly female; clonal diversity was possibly underestimated.

Of note for this clone: Its antigen is still unknown.

Only in-frame clones appear in the TCRdb table, and some are missing; sequencing was by immunoSEQ multiplex PCR. The sample consists of about 130,000 clones, 85% to 95% of them appearing once. Material: peripheral blood, obtained on day 0 of AZD1222 vaccination. The clonotype was recovered from an adult in good health.

CDR3 sequence (DNA): TGTGCCTGGGAGAGCCTCTTAGGGGGGGACATTCAGTACTTC. Residues: CAWESLLGGDIQYF. The gene calls are TRBV30 and TRBJ2-4; D perhaps matches TRBD2 (7 bases). The germline V and J ends were trimmed by 5 bases and 8 bases, with 19 bases remaining between them. Germline CDR1 is GTSNPN and CDR2 is SVGIG (reference sequence). The CDR3 runs to 14 residues.